Shown below are 10 T cell receptor beta chains from a single sample sequenced in a study. Each CDR3 protein is one row after TCRdb ran MiXCR on the 5' RACE reads. This sample carries around 44,000 distinct CDR3 sequences, roughly 31% of them seen once, and the ten largest clones take just over 4%. Sequenced: tumor-infiltrating memory CD4+ T cells sorted from the breast tumor. The subset is: memory CD4+ T cells, CD4+CD45RO+CD25-. Receptors were obtained from a female donor with breast cancer.

This clonotype was counted only a few times. This chain joins TRBV6-2 or TRBV6-3 and TRBJ2-5; TRBD1 aligns across 7 bases. V was pared by 0 bases and J by 4 bases, with 5 bases of the junction left unmatched. This CDR3 region has 15 residues. CDR1 is MNHEY and CDR2 is SVGEGT in the germline V gene. The CDR3 protein is CASSYSAGGRETQYF. In nucleotides, the CDR3 is TGTGCCAGCAGTTACTCGGCAGGGGGTAGAGAGACCCAGTACTTC.

The chain employs TRBV6-1 and TRBJ2-7, with D perhaps matching TRBD1 or TRBD2 (6 bases each). Germline V gene sequence: CDR1 MNHNS, CDR2 SASEGT. The CDR3 covers 14 residues. Deletions cut 11 bases from V and 0 bases from J, with 17 bases between. The CDR3 loop reads CAADQGRNSYEQYF. CDR3 nucleotides: TGTGCCGCTGACCAGGGGAGGAACTCCTACGAGCAGTACTTC.

A word on this clonotype: The junction differs from germline at one of its ends, possibly a read error. CDR3 in amino acids: CASNYYGHTF. CDR3 nucleotide sequence: TGCGCCAGCAACTACTATGGCCACACCTTC. The V call is TRBV5-1, the J call TRBJ1-2; the D is unclear. CDR3 size: 10 residues. Germline V gives CDR1 SGHRS, CDR2 YFSETQ. The full variable domain, in which reference TRBV5-1 and TRBJ1-2 provide the parts outside the CDR3, is KAGVTQTPRYLIKTRGQQVTLSCSPISGHRSVSWYQQTPGQGLQFLFEYFSETQRNKGNFPGRFSGRQFSNSRSEMNVSTLELGDSALYLCASNYYGHTFGSGTRLTVV.

This chain joins TRBV5-6 and TRBJ2-1, with D unclear. Germline V gives CDR1 SGHDT, CDR2 YYEEEE. The V and J ends lost 0 bases and 3 bases respectively, with 10 bases between them. This CDR3 comprises 15 residues. CDR3 protein: CASSLGSLVYNEQFF. As DNA, the CDR3 is TGTGCCAGCAGCTTGGGTTCATTAGTCTACAATGAGCAGTTCTTC.

This clonotype has just a few counts. This chain links TRBV27 with TRBJ2-7, with 10 bases lining up with TRBD1. The junction had 5 bases not matched to a gene; V was cut back by 4 bases and J by 5 bases. From germline, CDR1 is MNHEY and CDR2 SMNVEV (reference sequence). CDR3 length: 14 residues. The CDR3 loop is CASSSGTGDNEQYF. The CDR3 DNA reads as TGTGCCAGCAGTTCCGGGACAGGGGATAACGAGCAGTACTTC.

This clonotype was detected a few times. This chain uses TRBV20-1 with TRBJ2-7; 15 bases are shared with TRBD2. Germline values: CDR1 DFQATT, CDR2 SNEGSKA (reference sequence). The junction had 5 bases not matched to a gene; V was cut back by 6 bases and J by 5 bases. The CDR3 has 14 amino acids. In DNA form, the CDR3 reads TGCAGTGCCATCGGGACTAGCGGGGGGAACGAGCAGTACTTC. It codes for CSAIGTSGGNEQYF.

This rearrangement joins TRBV5-1 to TRBJ2-1; D gene ambiguous. There are 14 residues in the CDR3. Trimming removed 1 base at V and 2 bases at J, with 7 bases between. CDR1 is SGHRS and CDR2 is YFSETQ in the germline V gene. The CDR3 bases are TGCGCCAGCAGCTTGACAGTCCCCTACAATGAGCAGTTCTTC. Translated, it gives CASSLTVPYNEQFF.

The chain links TRBV9 to TRBJ1-1; D possibly corresponds to TRBD1 (5 bases). The V end was cut by 4 bases, the J end by 5 bases, with 15 bases between. CDR1 SGDLS and CDR2 YYNGEE come from the germline V gene. The CDR3 is 14 residues long. The CDR3 DNA reads TGTGCCAGCAGCCCCGATATGGGGGGAACTGAAGCTTTCTTT. Protein sequence: CASSPDMGGTEAFF.

This clonotype was detected ten times or more. The chain carries TRBV6-1 and TRBJ2-7; unclear D gene. Trimming left V 6 bases short and J 3 bases short, with 9 bases between. Looked up from germline, CDR1 is MNHNS and CDR2 is SASEGT. The CDR3 is 12 amino acids. CDR3 sequence (DNA): TGTGCCAGCAGAGGCAGCCACTACGAGCAGTACTTC. It specifies CASRGSHYEQYF.

The chain couples TRBV20-1 to TRBJ2-5, with D perhaps TRBD2 (7 bases). The CDR3 is 12 amino acids. With 8 bases removed from V and 3 bases from J, the gap between germline ends came to 13 bases. Germline assignment: CDR1 DFQATT and CDR2 SNEGSKA (reference sequence). CDR3 protein: CSPQGGEETQYF. CDR3 sequence (DNA): TGCAGTCCACAGGGAGGGGAAGAGACCCAGTACTTC.